Shown below are 21 T cell receptor beta chains from a single sample sequenced in a study of spatial heterogeneity in lung cancer. The time point here: sample taken at primary tumor resection. TCRdb fed the 5' RACE reads into MiXCR, producing one record per CDR3 protein. This table has around 92,000 distinct CDR3 sequences, approximately 12% appearing once. The sample here was PBMCs, taken at surgery. The receptors shown here come from a male donor with early-stage non-small cell lung cancer.

The CDR3: CASSLSREFSDEQYF. For the CDR3, the DNA is TGTGCCAGCAGCTTATCCAGGGAATTTAGCGACGAGCAGTACTTC. The chain couples TRBV7-6 to TRBJ2-7; D could derive from TRBD1 or TRBD2 (5 bases each). This CDR3 comprises 15 residues. Per the germline V gene, CDR1 is SGHVS and CDR2 is FNYEAQ. The V gene lost 2 bases and the J gene lost 5 bases, with 16 bases spanning the gap.

V usage is TRBV20-1 and J usage is TRBJ1-5, with a weak D call TRBD1 (5 bases). V was clipped by 1 base and J by 6 bases, with 19 bases between them. The germline V gene encodes CDR1 DFQATT and CDR2 SNEGSKA (reference sequence). The CDR3 spans 16 residues. The CDR3 sequence: CSARVGGEVWGQPQHF. CDR3 DNA sequence: TGCAGTGCTAGAGTAGGAGGGGAAGTCTGGGGTCAGCCCCAGCATTTT.

This clonotype was recorded at least ten times. The chain recombines TRBV6-2 or TRBV6-3 with TRBJ1-1; no clear D gene. V was clipped by 5 bases and J by 0 bases, with 7 bases between them. CDR3 length: 13 residues. The germline CDR1 and CDR2 sequences are MNHEY and SVGEGT. CDR3 in DNA: TGTGCCAGCAGTATACCGGTGAACACTGAAGCTTTCTTT. Protein: CASSIPVNTEAFF.

The chain couples TRBV5-1 to TRBJ2-5; 9 nucleotides agree with TRBD1. The CDR3 runs to 16 residues. Germline lookup yields CDR1 SGHRS and CDR2 YFSETQ. The junction had 9 bases not matched to a gene; V was cut back by 1 base and J by 5 bases. CDR3 loop: CASSLTRTGEVETQYF. The CDR3 bases are TGCGCCAGCAGCTTGACCCGGACAGGGGAGGTGGAGACCCAGTACTTC. The variable domain in full, with the rest retrieved from reference TRBV5-1 and TRBJ2-5, is KAGVTQTPRYLIKTRGQQVTLSCSPISGHRSVSWYQQTPGQGLQFLFEYFSETQRNKGNFPGRFSGRQFSNSRSEMNVSTLELGDSALYLCASSLTRTGEVETQYFGPGTRLLVL.

There are a few counts of this clonotype. This sequence joins TRBV7-9 and TRBJ2-1; 7 bases map to TRBD1. The V gene's germline CDR1 is SEHNR and CDR2 FQNEAQ (reference sequence). This CDR3 spans 16 amino acids. After removal of 1 base from V and 7 bases from J, the junction contained 10 bases not matched to a gene. CDR3 loop: CASSLGGGRLLNEQFF. The CDR3 DNA reads TGTGCCAGCAGCTTAGGAGGGGGCCGGTTATTAAATGAGCAGTTCTTC.

The V gene is TRBV7-9, the J gene TRBJ2-7, with 9 positions matching TRBD1. Germline CDR1 and CDR2: SEHNR and FQNEAQ (reference sequence). With 5 bases clipped from V and 4 bases from J, the junction kept 12 bases outside the gene matches. This CDR3 comprises 16 residues. The CDR3 here is CASSETAWTGEYEQYF. CDR3 DNA: TGTGCCAGCAGCGAGACAGCTTGGACAGGGGAATACGAGCAGTACTTC.

V usage is TRBV4-3 and J usage is TRBJ2-1, with D possibly TRBD2 on 5 matching bases. Per the germline V gene, CDR1 is LGHNA and CDR2 is YSLEER. This CDR3 comprises 14 residues. V shed 0 bases and J shed 8 bases, with 11 bases lying between them. The CDR3 sequence: CASSQEGSKDEQFF. The CDR3 DNA is TGCGCCAGCAGCCAAGAAGGGAGTAAGGATGAGCAGTTCTTC.

As to this clonotype: At one end the junction does not follow the germline gene, possibly because of a read error. The CDR3 DNA is TGTGCCAGCAGTCAGACCCTAGCGGGAGGCACAGATATGCAGTATTTT. Translating it yields CASSQTLAGGTDMQYF. This sequence joins TRBV3-1 and TRBJ2-3; 11 bases map to TRBD2. Germline lookup yields CDR1 LGHDT and CDR2 YNNKEL (reference sequence). CDR3 length equals 16 residues.

The sample holds many counts of this clonotype. The chain recombines TRBV6-2 or TRBV6-3 with TRBJ1-5, with D uncertain. The germline V gene has CDR1 MNHEY and CDR2 SVGEGT. This CDR3 is built from 12 residues. V lost 5 bases to trimming and J lost 0 bases, with 2 bases between them. The CDR3 reads CASSISNQPQHF. The CDR3 region has the DNA TGTGCCAGCAGTATTAGCAATCAGCCCCAGCATTTT.

This clonotype occurred many times. The chain couples TRBV28 to TRBJ1-1; maybe TRBD1 (5 bases). Trimming cost V 6 bases and J 3 bases, with 8 bases left between them. In germline, CDR1 is MDHEN, CDR2 SYDVKM. This CDR3 has 12 amino acids. This CDR3 is CASRWGDTEAFF. CDR3 coding DNA: TGTGCCAGCAGATGGGGGGACACTGAAGCTTTCTTT.

A few counts support this clonotype. The chain has TRBV6-6 and TRBJ2-4, with 7 positions matching TRBD2. The CDR3 spans 18 residues. V shed 0 bases and J 0 bases; nucleotides not matched to a gene: 8. Germline V gene data show CDR1 as MNHNY and CDR2 as SVGAGI (reference sequence). The CDR3 here is CASSYSRYGRKAKNIQYF. For the CDR3, the DNA is TGTGCCAGCAGTTACTCGCGGTACGGGAGGAAAGCCAAAAACATTCAGTACTTC.

The chain is built from TRBV3-1 and TRBJ2-7; D is uncertain. V lost 4 bases to trimming and J lost 0 bases, with 16 bases between them. CDR3 size: 16 residues. Germline V CDR1 and CDR2: LGHDT, YNNKEL (reference sequence). The DNA for the CDR3 is TGTGCCAGCAGCCGGAGTATTAGCCGGAGCTCCTACGAGCAGTACTTC. Translated, it gives CASSRSISRSSYEQYF.

The chain combines TRBV7-2 with TRBJ2-3, with 11 bases matching TRBD2. CDR3 size: 16 residues. Germline V lookup: CDR1 SGHTA, CDR2 FQGNSA. V lost 6 bases and J lost 0; bases outside the gene matches: 5. Written as DNA, the CDR3 is TGTGCCAGCAGTCCTATAGCGGGGGGGAGCACAGATACGCAGTATTTT. Translation: CASSPIAGGSTDTQYF.

This clonotype was counted only a few times. The J gene is TRBJ2-3, the V gene TRBV5-1; 9 positions agree with TRBD2. CDR1 is SGHRS, CDR2 YFSETQ, per germline. CDR3 length: 16 residues. The trim removed 0 bases at V and 8 bases at J, leaving 10 bases unmatched. The CDR3, as DNA: TGCGCCAGCAGCTTGGCGGCTAGCGGGGCGGACGGTACGCAGTATTTT. Encoded protein: CASSLAASGADGTQYF.

This chain connects TRBV11-1 to TRBJ2-7; D remains ambiguous. CDR1 and CDR2 (germline): SGHAT, FQDESV (reference sequence). CDR3 length equals 16 residues. The V end lost 0 bases, the J end lost 0 bases, and 12 bases lay between the germline ends. This chain's CDR3 is CASSLARGTSSYEQYF. CDR3 coding DNA: TGTGCCAGCAGCTTAGCGCGTGGCACGAGCTCCTACGAGCAGTACTTC.

There are many counts of this clonotype. The rearrangement links TRBV20-1 to TRBJ2-3, with 10 bases matching TRBD1. The germline gives CDR1 DFQATT, CDR2 SNEGSKA (reference sequence). This CDR3 has 17 residues. J was trimmed by 3 bases and V by 3 bases; bases with no gene match: 12. CDR3 residues: CSASAGTGALSTDTQYF. Here the CDR3 DNA reads TGCAGTGCTAGTGCCGGGACAGGGGCTTTGTCTACAGATACGCAGTATTTT.

The table lists this clonotype with a few counts. V is TRBV4-3 and J is TRBJ2-1, with 8 bases matching TRBD2. V shed 1 base, J shed 1 base, and the junction held 0 bases outside the gene matches. The CDR3 contains 15 residues. Germline V CDR1 and CDR2: LGHNA, YSLEER. The CDR3 DNA is TGCGCCAGCAGCCAAGCGGGGGGGTCCTACAATGAGCAGTTCTTC. This sequence encodes CASSQAGGSYNEQFF.

This clonotype was counted only a few times. This chain connects TRBV7-2 to TRBJ2-5; 16 bases line up with TRBD2. This CDR3 contains 17 residues. The junction had 8 bases not matched to a gene; V was cut back by 5 bases and J by 5 bases. The germline gives CDR1 SGHTA, CDR2 FQGNSA. The CDR3 is CASSPPGLAGGRETQYF. In DNA form, the CDR3 reads TGTGCCAGCAGCCCCCCGGGACTAGCGGGGGGGCGGGAGACCCAGTACTTC.

V gene TRBV3-1 combines with J gene TRBJ2-5; perhaps TRBD2 as D (5 bases). Germline V gives CDR1 LGHDT, CDR2 YNNKEL (reference sequence). V lost 2 bases to trimming and J lost 3 bases, with 13 bases between them. The length of the CDR3 is 15 residues. This CDR3 reads CASSQNPGEKETQYF. The CDR3 nucleotides read TGTGCCAGCAGCCAAAACCCCGGGGAGAAAGAGACCCAGTACTTC.

This clonotype was found a few times. The chain uses TRBV28 and TRBJ2-1; D assignment may be TRBD1 or TRBD2 (6 bases each). CDR1 MDHEN and CDR2 SYDVKM come from the germline V gene. The CDR3 sequence is 16 residues long. With 4 bases removed from V and 2 bases from J, the gap between germline ends came to 15 bases. CDR3 sequence (DNA): TGTGCCAGCAGTTCCCCGGGGGCGTTGGCCTACAATGAGCAGTTCTTC. This translates into CASSSPGALAYNEQFF. The full variable domain, completed using reference TRBV28 and TRBJ2-1, is DVKVTQSSRYLVKRTGEKVFLECVQDMDHENMFWYRQDPGLGLRLIYFSYDVKMKEKGDIPEGYSVSREKKERFSLILESASTNQTSMYLCASSSPGALAYNEQFFGPGTRLTVL.

This clonotype appeared a few times. This chain connects TRBV9 to TRBJ2-1; 14 bases line up with TRBD2. The CDR3 is 16 amino acids. Per germline, CDR1 SGDLS and CDR2 YYNGEE. V lost 1 base and J lost 6; bases outside the gene matches: 3. The CDR3 loop reads CASSVTTSGRANEQFF. In DNA form, the CDR3 reads TGTGCCAGCAGCGTAACGACTAGCGGGAGGGCCAATGAGCAGTTCTTC.